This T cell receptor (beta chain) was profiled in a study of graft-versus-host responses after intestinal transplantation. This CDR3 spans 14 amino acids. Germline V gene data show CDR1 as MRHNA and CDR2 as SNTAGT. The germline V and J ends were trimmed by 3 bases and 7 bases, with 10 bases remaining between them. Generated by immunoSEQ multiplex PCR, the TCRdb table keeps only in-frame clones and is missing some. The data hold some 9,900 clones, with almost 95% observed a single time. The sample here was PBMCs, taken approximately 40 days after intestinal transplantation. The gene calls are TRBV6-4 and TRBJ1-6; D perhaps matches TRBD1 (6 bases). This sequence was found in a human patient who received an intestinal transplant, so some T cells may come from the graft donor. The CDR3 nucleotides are TGTGCCAGCAGTGAGGCTAGGGGGAATTCACCCCTCCACTTT. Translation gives CASSEARGNSPLHF.